This entry features one T cell receptor beta chain sequence. This entry belongs to a study of T cell responses to AZD1222 COVID-19 vaccine. The CDR3 consists of 11 residues. V lost 5 bases and J lost 7, with 6 bases in between. Germline values: CDR1 SGHRS, CDR2 YFSETQ. Produced via immunoSEQ multiplex PCR; TCRdb's table is partial and in-frame only. The sample lists some 140,000 clones, about 90% occurring once. The sequence was collected from an adult in good health. V and J are TRBV5-1 and TRBJ1-4; D not resolved. The sequencing used peripheral blood, collected on day 0 of AZD1222 vaccination. The CDR3: CASRDGEKLFF. CDR3 DNA: TGCGCCAGCAGGGATGGTGAAAAACTGTTTTTT.